One T cell receptor beta chain is described in this entry. Its antigen is undetermined. Sequencing was performed with immunoSEQ multiplex PCR; in TCRdb, only in-frame clones are kept and a portion is missing. The table records roughly 390,000 clones, less than 90% of them present only once. CDR1 and CDR2 (germline): SGHKS, YYEKEE (reference sequence). CDR3 length: 14 amino acids. Trimming took 4 bases from V and 6 from J; bases not matched to a gene: 4. The data were taken from a study of Ad26.COV2.S vaccination and SARS-CoV-2 variants. Treatment meaning: some 19 received Ad26.COV2.S at low or high dose, single or two shots; roughly 5 received placebo; per-sample allocation not given. Sample collection was performed on day 63 after the first vaccine or placebo injection. Boston supplied an adult donor aged 18-55 years. Study results and limitations: Once vaccination had occurred, spike-specific CD8+ and CD4+ T cell responses reportedly showed substantial breadth. Spike-specific TCR breadth was greater in vaccine than placebo recipients.

This chain joins TRBV5-5 and TRBJ2-2, with 9 bases lining up with TRBD1. This clonotype was sampled from a person between 18 and 65 years old who received the Ad26.COV2.S COVID-19 vaccine or a placebo. The sample consisted of peripheral blood, taken in a trial of Ad26.COV2.S vaccine versus placebo. The CDR3: CASSRDRVPGELFF. CDR3 sequence (DNA): TGTGCCAGCAGCCGGGACAGGGTGCCCGGGGAGCTGTTTTTT.